Detailed here is one T cell receptor beta chain. The data derive from a study of blood T cell repertoires in COVID-19. Repertoires were generated with immunoSEQ multiplex PCR, while TCRdb's copy carries only in-frame clones and drops some. This sample has approximately 300,000 clones; 80% to 95% occur once, and the top ten carry 18%. Trimming shortened V by 1 base and J by 4 bases, and 14 bases separated the two germline ends. The CDR3 runs 16 residues. The chain carries TRBV23-1 and TRBJ1-5; D call uncertain. TRBV23-1 is sorted into the ORF group, with uncertain function. Sequenced: PBMCs or T cells enriched from blood (not recorded which). The sequence came from a woman in her twenties or thirties who had recovered from COVID-19. The CDR3 spells CASSQLLSYCNQPQHF. In DNA form, the CDR3 reads TGCGCCAGCAGTCAATTGCTTAGCTATTGTAATCAGCCCCAGCATTTT.